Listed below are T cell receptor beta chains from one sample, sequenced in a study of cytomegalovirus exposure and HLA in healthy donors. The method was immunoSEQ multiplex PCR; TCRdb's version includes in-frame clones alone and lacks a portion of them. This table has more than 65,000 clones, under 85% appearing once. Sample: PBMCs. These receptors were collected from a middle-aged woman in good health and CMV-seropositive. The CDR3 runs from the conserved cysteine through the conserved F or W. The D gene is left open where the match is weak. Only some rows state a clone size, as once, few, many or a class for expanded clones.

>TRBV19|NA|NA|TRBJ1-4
CASGPYNEKLFF
TGTGCCAGTGGGCCGTACAATGAAAAACTGTTTTTT
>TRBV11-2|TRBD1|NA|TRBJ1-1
CASSPGTANTEAFF
TGTGCCAGCAGCCCCGGGACAGCGAACACTGAAGCTTTCTTT
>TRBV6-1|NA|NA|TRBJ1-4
CASSERDFRTNEKLFF
TGTGCCAGCAGTGAGCGGGATTTTAGAACTAATGAAAAACTGTTTTTT
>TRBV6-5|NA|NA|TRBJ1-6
CASRQVNSPLHF
TGTGCCAGCAGACAGGTGAATTCACCCCTCCACTTT
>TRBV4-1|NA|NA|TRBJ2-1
CASSQDTRGISSYNEQFF
TGCGCCAGCAGCCAAGACACCCGGGGGATTAGCTCCTACAATGAGCAGTTCTTC
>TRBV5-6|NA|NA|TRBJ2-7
CASSPLGDWRAGSSYEQYF
TGTGCCAGCAGCCCCCTGGGGGACTGGCGCGCGGGGAGCTCCTACGAGCAGTACTTC
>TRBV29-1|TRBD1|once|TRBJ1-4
CSVEGQGAREKLFF
TGCAGCGTTGAGGGACAGGGGGCTCGGGAAAAACTGTTTTTT
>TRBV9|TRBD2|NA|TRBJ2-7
CASSVGASGAYEQYF
TGTGCCAGCAGCGTAGGGGCTAGCGGGGCCTACGAGCAGTACTTC
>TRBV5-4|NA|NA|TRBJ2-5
CASSPEGGRTLETQYF
TGTGCCAGCAGCCCCGAGGGGGGGAGGACTCTAGAGACCCAGTACTTC
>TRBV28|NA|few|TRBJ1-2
CATESNYGYTF
TGTGCCACGGAGAGTAACTATGGCTACACCTTC
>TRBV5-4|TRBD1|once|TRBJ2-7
CASSLGQGPYEQYF
TGTGCCAGCAGCTTGGGACAGGGACCATACGAGCAGTACTTC
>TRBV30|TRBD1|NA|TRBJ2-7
CAWETGTGFNEQYF
TGTGCCTGGGAGACAGGGACAGGGTTCAACGAGCAGTACTTC
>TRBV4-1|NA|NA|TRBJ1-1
CASSQVRRVPMNTEAFF
TGCGCCAGCAGCCAAGTTCGGAGGGTCCCCATGAACACTGAAGCTTTCTTT
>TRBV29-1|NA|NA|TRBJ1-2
CSVELNGYTF
TGCAGCGTTGAACTAAATGGCTACACCTTC
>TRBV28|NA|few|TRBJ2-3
CASSFLGRTQYF
TGTGCCAGCAGTTTTCTGGGGCGTACGCAGTATTTT
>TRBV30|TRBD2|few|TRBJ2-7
CAWRLAGDFYEQYF
TGTGCCTGGAGACTAGCGGGGGATTTCTACGAGCAGTACTTC